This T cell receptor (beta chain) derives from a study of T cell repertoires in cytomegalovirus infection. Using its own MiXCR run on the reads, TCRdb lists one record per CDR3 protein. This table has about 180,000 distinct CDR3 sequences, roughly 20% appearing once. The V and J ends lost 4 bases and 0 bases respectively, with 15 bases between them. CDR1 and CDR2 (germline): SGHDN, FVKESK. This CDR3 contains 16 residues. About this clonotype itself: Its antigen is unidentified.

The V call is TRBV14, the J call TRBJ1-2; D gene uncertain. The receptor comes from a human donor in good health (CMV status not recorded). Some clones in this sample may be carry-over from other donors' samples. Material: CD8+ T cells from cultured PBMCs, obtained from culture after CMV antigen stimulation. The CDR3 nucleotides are TGTGCCAGCAGCCGTTGGACTCTTAGTTCTAACTATGGCTACACCTTC. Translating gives CASSRWTLSSNYGYTF.